This entry features one TCR beta chain sequence. The data originate from a study of blood T cell repertoires in COVID-19. Method: immunoSEQ multiplex PCR; TCRdb's copy keeps in-frame clones and lacks some. The table lists some 70,000 clones, roughly 91% of them singletons. CDR3 length equals 13 residues. V shed 3 bases and J shed 5 bases, with 11 bases lying between them. From germline, CDR1 is SQVTM and CDR2 ANQGSEA. Input material: PBMCs or T cells enriched from blood (not recorded which). The gene calls are TRBV29-1 and TRBJ2-1; D perhaps matches TRBD2 (6 bases). This clonotype was obtained from a middle-aged woman who had recovered from COVID-19. The CDR3 DNA reads TGCAGCGTTGACCGCGGGGTGAACAATGAGCAGTTCTTC. It yields the protein CSVDRGVNNEQFF.